These 13 T cell receptor beta chains were sequenced from one sample in a study of long-term antiretroviral therapy in people with HIV. Survey-level immunoSEQ v3.0 assays were run. Sequenced by immunoSEQ multiplex PCR; TCRdb stores in-frame clones only, minus some. The sample contains just under 35,000 clones, roughly 84% of which appear only once. This material consisted of unsorted PBMCs, taken roughly 2.9 years before starting antiretroviral therapy. The receptor source for this set is a woman in her twenties or thirties with HIV.

This rearrangement joins TRBV7-9 to TRBJ1-1; D ambiguous. This CDR3 spans 14 amino acids. V lost 2 bases to trimming and J lost 0 bases, with 7 bases between them. Germline CDR1 and CDR2: SEHNR and FQNEAQ (reference sequence). The CDR3 DNA reads TGTGCCAGCAGCTTAACTCAGGTGAACACTGAAGCTTTCTTT. Its protein product is CASSLTQVNTEAFF.

The chain carries TRBV7-6 and TRBJ2-1; tentatively, D is TRBD1 or TRBD2 (5 bases each). The CDR3 loop spans 13 amino acids. V lost 1 base, J lost 10 bases, and 11 bases lay in between. The germline CDR1 and CDR2 sequences are SGHVS and FNYEAQ. The CDR3 sequence is CASSLDVGVEQFF. In nucleotides, the CDR3 is TGTGCCAGCAGCTTAGACGTGGGGGTAGAGCAGTTCTTC.

This chain joins TRBV4-1 and TRBJ1-4; D not resolved. Looked up from germline, CDR1 is MGHRA and CDR2 is YSYEKL. The CDR3 is made up of 13 amino acids. The V and J ends lost 1 base and 6 bases respectively, with 6 bases between them. CDR3: CASSQGQDEKLFF. CDR3 DNA: TGCGCCAGCAGCCAAGGGCAGGATGAAAAACTGTTTTTT.

This rearrangement joins TRBV27 to TRBJ1-2; D possibly corresponds to TRBD1 (5 bases). CDR1 is MNHEY and CDR2 is SMNVEV in the germline V gene (reference sequence). The CDR3 consists of 13 residues. Trimming removed 8 bases from V and 2 bases from J, with 12 bases in between. The CDR3 sequence is CASRQGTNYGYTF. CDR3 coding DNA: TGTGCCAGCCGGCAAGGGACGAACTATGGCTACACCTTC.

This clone has a handful of counts. The rearrangement uses TRBV2 and TRBJ1-4, with 7 bases lining up with TRBD1. V lost 6 bases to trimming and J lost 6 bases; unmatched junction nucleotides: 7. CDR1 is SNHLY and CDR2 is FYNNEI in the germline V gene. The CDR3 runs 14 residues. The DNA for the CDR3 is TGTGCCAGCAGAGACAGGGTAGGGGATGAAAAACTGTTTTTT. This sequence encodes CASRDRVGDEKLFF.

The chain links TRBV5-1 to TRBJ1-2; 8 bases are shared with TRBD1. The CDR3 contains 12 residues. Germline values: CDR1 SGHRS, CDR2 YFSETQ. With V trimmed by 4 bases and J by 4 bases, 0 bases remained unmatched. The CDR3 DNA sequence: TGCGCCAGCAGCGGACAGGGCTATGGCTACACCTTC. Its protein product is CASSGQGYGYTF.

The chain joins TRBV6-6 to TRBJ1-2; 9 positions agree with TRBD1. CDR1 is MNHNY and CDR2 is SVGAGI in the germline V gene (reference sequence). The J segment lost 3 bases and the V segment lost 6 bases, leaving 8 bases of the junction unmatched. The CDR3 has 15 residues. The CDR3 region is CASRRTGGFDYGYTF. CDR3 in DNA: TGTGCCAGCAGGAGAACAGGGGGCTTCGACTATGGCTACACCTTC.

The V call is TRBV6-1, the J call TRBJ2-7; the D gene is possibly TRBD1 (5 bases). The CDR3 is 14 amino acids. V lost 4 bases and J lost 3, with 13 bases in between. Germline CDR1 reads MNHNS; CDR2 reads SASEGT. The CDR3, as DNA: TGTGCCAGCAGTGTAACAGGTCAAATCTACGAGCAGTACTTC. Residues: CASSVTGQIYEQYF.

This chain uses TRBV12-5 with TRBJ1-2; 7 bases map to TRBD1. V was clipped by 2 bases and J by 6 bases; unmatched bases: 12. Germline-derived CDR1 and CDR2 are LGHNT and FRNRAP. The CDR3 covers 16 residues. The CDR3 spells CASGLTQGGALNGYTF. In DNA form, the CDR3 reads TGTGCTAGTGGTTTGACTCAGGGGGGGGCCCTGAATGGCTACACCTTC.

This chain connects TRBV9 to TRBJ2-6; tentatively, D is TRBD1 (6 bases). The CDR3 totals 18 residues. In germline, CDR1 is SGDLS, CDR2 YYNGEE. V lost 0 bases and J 0 bases, leaving 13 bases between the germline ends. CDR3 amino acids: CASSVEGHLDSGANVLTF. The CDR3 coding sequence is TGTGCCAGCAGCGTAGAGGGACATCTAGACTCTGGGGCCAACGTCCTGACTTTC.

The chain joins TRBV6-5 to TRBJ2-5, with TRBD2 matching 13 bases. V trimming: 5 bases; J trimming: 6 bases; junction bases outside the gene matches: 6. Per the germline V gene, CDR1 is MNHEY and CDR2 is SVGAGI. This CDR3 contains 15 residues. The CDR3 region has the DNA TGTGCCAGCAGTCGTGGGACTAGCGGGGTAAAGACCCAGTACTTC. Its protein product is CASSRGTSGVKTQYF.

The chain couples TRBV6-5 to TRBJ1-4; possibly TRBD1 for D (6 bases). This CDR3 comprises 14 residues. Deletions cut 4 bases from V and 5 bases from J, with 11 bases between. The germline V gene has CDR1 MNHEY and CDR2 SVGAGI. The CDR3 nucleotides are TGTGCCAGCAGTTTATCCGGGACAAATGAAAAACTGTTTTTT. Translation: CASSLSGTNEKLFF.

This clone was recorded only once. This chain uses TRBV11-2 with TRBJ1-2, with no clear D. This CDR3 spans 14 amino acids. Between the trimmed V and J ends, which lost 0 bases and 7 bases, there was a span of 12 bases. CDR1 and CDR2 from the germline V gene are SGHAT and FQNNGV. The DNA for the CDR3 is TGTGCCAGCAGCTTAGATCGACTGGTCATTGGCTACACCTTC. It translates to CASSLDRLVIGYTF.